This T cell receptor (beta chain) is from a study of blood T cell repertoires in COVID-19. Study context: Donors in the United States, Italy and Spain gave samples during acute or convalescent COVID-19. The analysed material was cDNA or gDNA that came from T cells, B-cell-depleted T cells, or PBMCs.

Followed over time, Seattle patients had been enrolled while infection was active. Trimming left V 1 base short and J 7 bases short, with 22 bases between. CDR1 and CDR2 from the germline V gene are SEHNR and FQNEAQ (reference sequence). The CDR3 is 18 amino acids. In the authors' methods: Reference gene primer amplification in the assay estimated nucleated cell counts. Sequencing used immunoSEQ multiplex PCR; TCRdb keeps in-frame clones, though not all of them. The V and J calls and clone size were taken over from that table, and D and trimming were inferred from the DNA. The data contain approximately 140,000 clones, over 75% of them singletons.

This chain joins TRBV7-9 and TRBJ2-2; possible D gene TRBD2, 7 bases. The TCR was taken from a woman aged 60-75 years with COVID-19, enrolled during active disease. The sequenced material came from peripheral blood. The CDR3 loop is CASSLVGWRGPVVGELFF. In nucleotides, the CDR3 is TGTGCCAGCAGCTTAGTTGGATGGCGGGGGCCGGTCGTCGGGGAGCTGTTTTTT.